The entry below gives a single T cell receptor beta chain sequence along with its context. These data come from a study of blood T cell repertoires in COVID-19. About the study: Collection of acute and convalescent COVID-19 samples took place in the United States, Italy and Spain. The analysed material was cDNA or gDNA that came from T cells, B-cell-depleted T cells, or PBMCs.

Per the authors' pipeline: Cell counts per sample came from amplifying reference gene primers. Method: immunoSEQ multiplex PCR; TCRdb's copy keeps in-frame clones and lacks some. V and J calls and clone size are given by that table; D and trimming were obtained from the DNA. Of 130,000 to 150,000 clones listed, 88% are singletons. The trim removed 4 bases at V and 0 bases at J, leaving 7 bases unmatched. From germline, CDR1 is SGHRS and CDR2 YFSETQ. The CDR3 covers 17 residues. The sequencing sample was made of peripheral blood. The chain combines TRBV5-1 with TRBJ2-3, with 11 positions matching TRBD2. The source is a woman in her fifties or sixties with acute or convalescent COVID-19. DNA of the CDR3: TGCGCCAGCAGCCAGACTAGCGGGGCTTCTAGCACAGATACGCAGTATTTT. It specifies CASSQTSGASSTDTQYF.